The 3 T cell receptor beta chains below come from one sample, sequenced in a study of regulatory T cells in long-lasting Graves disease. As for time point: newly diagnosed GD, antithyroid drugs for less than 3 months. PBMC RNA was the source of the TCR library. Arm-PCR with iRepertoire HTBI primers amplified the CDR3 regions for these TCR beta libraries. Via MiXCR, TCRdb re-called the multiplex PCR reads, giving one row per CDR3 protein. The sample holds about 310,000 distinct CDR3 sequences, about 18% seen once. This material consisted of peripheral blood mononuclear cells (PBMCs), taken at new diagnosis, from a patient treated with antithyroid drugs. All receptors derive from a female donor with Graves disease.

The sample holds many counts of this clonotype. This chain connects TRBV19 to TRBJ1-5; D is possibly TRBD1 (6 bases). V lost 0 bases and J 0 bases, leaving 9 bases between the germline ends. The CDR3 has 16 residues. Per the germline V gene, CDR1 is LNHDA and CDR2 is SQIVND (reference sequence). The CDR3 coding sequence is TGTGCCAGTAGTATAGATCGACAGGATAGCAATCAGCCCCAGCATTTT. Translating it yields CASSIDRQDSNQPQHF.

The sample holds many counts of this clonotype. The CDR3 reads CASSLDGTTTGELFF. CDR3 nucleotides: TGTGCCAGCAGTTTGGACGGGACTACCACCGGGGAGCTGTTTTTT. This rearrangement joins TRBV12-3 or TRBV12-4 to TRBJ2-2; TRBD2 matches at 7 bases. The CDR3 contains 15 residues. The V segment lost 3 bases and the J segment 4 bases; nucleotides outside the gene matches: 5.

This chain uses TRBV6-1 with TRBJ1-2, with a weak D call TRBD1 (5 bases). V was clipped by 6 bases and J by 8 bases, with 19 bases between them. This CDR3 spans 14 amino acids. The germline gives CDR1 MNHNS, CDR2 SASEGT. CDR3 DNA sequence: TGTGCCAGCAGGATATTGACTGCACCAGGGGGCTACACCTTC. Protein sequence: CASRILTAPGGYTF.